This T cell receptor beta chain was profiled in a study of vaccination and CD4 T cells after COVID-19. Treatment of the sample: roughly 10-day PBMC culture with coronavirus spike peptide pools or control peptides (ViraFEST assay). Oncomine TCR Beta short-read sequencing was applied to DNA from cultured CD4+ T cells. Genomic DNA was isolated from CD4+ T cells that had been cultured. TCRdb ran MiXCR on the PCR reads and lists one entry per CDR3 protein. This sample has around 18,000 distinct CDR3 sequences, with 35% found just once. The V segment lost 6 bases and the J segment 4 bases; nucleotides outside the gene matches: 8. There are 15 residues in the CDR3. In the case of this clonotype: No antigen is known for it.

The material sequenced was cultured CD4+ T cells from blood. The sequence was collected from a human donor with COVID-19. The rearrangement uses TRBV12-3 or TRBV12-4 and TRBJ1-1; 10 bases are shared with TRBD1. The CDR3 reads CASSSTGGESTEAFF. CDR3 nucleotides: TGTGCCAGCAGCTCGACAGGGGGCGAGAGCACTGAAGCTTTCTTT.